These T cell receptor beta chains were read from a single sample in a study of blood T cell repertoires in COVID-19. Sequencing used immunoSEQ multiplex PCR; TCRdb keeps in-frame clones, though not all of them. The repertoire consists of around 50,000 clones, with less than 95% occurring once and the leading ten covering around 3%. Specimen: peripheral blood. All receptors come from a human donor in a cohort sampled during active COVID-19. Both conserved end residues are part of each CDR3. D genes are given only for firm matches. Size is stated for part of the rows, as once, few or many counts, or as a class when the clone is expanded.

D	V	J	size	DNA	CDR3
NA	TRBV29-1	TRBJ1-1	NA	TGCAGCATGGGGGGTTCGACTGAAGCTTTCTTT	CSMGGSTEAFF
TRBD2	TRBV9	TRBJ2-5	NA	TGTGCCAGCAGCGTAGACCTAGCGGGAGCTTTGGAGACCCAGTACTTC	CASSVDLAGALETQYF
NA	TRBV7-3	TRBJ2-3	NA	TGTGCCAGCAGCTTACTACCGACAGATACGCAGTATTTT	CASSLLPTDTQYF
NA	TRBV19	TRBJ1-6	NA	TGTGCCAGTAGTCCCCAGGGGCGCAATTCACCCCTCCACTTT	CASSPQGRNSPLHF
NA	TRBV19	TRBJ1-1	NA	TGTGCCAGTAGTATTGGTCAGGGGACGGGGACTGAAGCTTTCTTT	CASSIGQGTGTEAFF
TRBD1	TRBV18	TRBJ1-1	NA	TGTGCCAGCTCACGAAAGACAGGGGAAAACACTGAAGCTTTCTTT	CASSRKTGENTEAFF
NA	TRBV2	TRBJ2-7	NA	TGTGCCAGCAAACTACAGGGATCCGAGCAGTACTTC	CASKLQGSEQYF
TRBD1	TRBV12-3/TRBV12-4	TRBJ2-5	NA	TGTGCCAGTGGGACAGGGTCGGAGACCCAGTACTTC	CASGTGSETQYF
NA	TRBV6-6	TRBJ2-6	NA	TGTGCCAGCAGTTACGACAGCTCTGGGGCCAACGTCCTGACTTTC	CASSYDSSGANVLTF
NA	TRBV12-3/TRBV12-4	TRBJ1-1	NA	TGTGCCAGCAGTTTCGGAGGGGTTGCTGAAGCTTTCTTT	CASSFGGVAEAFF
TRBD2	TRBV7-9	TRBJ2-1	NA	TGTGCCAGCAGCCCCGGGGGGGAGCAGTTCTTC	CASSPGGEQFF
TRBD2	TRBV7-8	TRBJ2-7	NA	TGTGCCAGCAGCCAGGCAGCGGGAGGGCCCTACGAGCAGTACTTC	CASSQAAGGPYEQYF
TRBD1	TRBV28	TRBJ1-6	NA	TGTGCCAGCAGTATAGGACAGGGGGCATATAATTCACCCCTCCACTTT	CASSIGQGAYNSPLHF
TRBD2	TRBV7-6	TRBJ2-7	NA	TGTGCCAGCAGCCAACCTCAGCTAGCGGGAGTCGGCGAGCAGTACTTC	CASSQPQLAGVGEQYF
TRBD1	TRBV19	TRBJ1-4	few	TGTGCCAGTACCCGCGACAGGGGGCGAGAAAAACTGTTTTTT	CASTRDRGREKLFF
TRBD1	TRBV24-1	TRBJ2-2	NA	TGTGCCACCAGTGATACTATCGGGACAGCAACCGGGGAGCTGTTTTTT	CATSDTIGTATGELFF
TRBD2	TRBV19	TRBJ2-5	NA	TGTGCCTGTTACCCGGGACTAGGACCGATAAGCTACTTC	CACYPGLGPISYF
TRBD1	TRBV7-2	TRBJ1-2	NA	TGTGCCAGCAGCCTTCTAAGGGGGTCTGGACAGGTGTATGGCTACACCTTC	CASSLLRGSGQVYGYTF
TRBD1	TRBV5-8	TRBJ1-2	NA	TGTGCCAGCAGCTCCGGACAGGGCGGGGGCTACACCTTC	CASSSGQGGGYTF
NA	TRBV18	TRBJ1-2	NA	TGTGCCAGCTCACCACCTGGTGGGCCTGATGGCTACACCTTC	CASSPPGGPDGYTF
NA	TRBV19	TRBJ2-1	NA	TGTGCCAGTAGTGTACAGGGTATGAACGAGCAGTTCTTC	CASSVQGMNEQFF
NA	TRBV7-9	TRBJ2-3	NA	TGTGCCAGCAGCTCACTGGGACACGACACAGATACGCAGTATTTT	CASSSLGHDTDTQYF
TRBD1	TRBV7-2	TRBJ2-2	NA	TGTGCCAGCAGATACAGGGGGCTTAACACCGGGGAGCTGTTTTTT	CASRYRGLNTGELFF
TRBD2	TRBV6-2/TRBV6-3	TRBJ2-5	NA	TGTGCCAGCAGTTCCCTCGGACTAGCATCGGAGACCCAGTACTTC	CASSSLGLASETQYF
NA	TRBV25-1	TRBJ2-3	NA	TGTGCCAGCAGTAGGGCAGGGCCAGATACGCAGTATTTT	CASSRAGPDTQYF
NA	TRBV19	TRBJ1-1	once	TGTGCCAGTAGTCCAGAATCGACAGCGAACACTGAAGCTTTCTTT	CASSPESTANTEAFF
TRBD2	TRBV19	TRBJ2-7	NA	TGTGCCAGCTCAAGCGGGAACTACGAGCAGTACTTC	CASSSGNYEQYF
NA	TRBV15	TRBJ1-4	NA	TGTGCCACCAGCAGAGACACGGTAGCAACTAATGAAAAACTGTTTTTT	CATSRDTVATNEKLFF
NA	TRBV5-1	TRBJ2-1	once	TGCGCCAGCAGAGTACAGCTCTCCTACAATGAGCAGTTCTTC	CASRVQLSYNEQFF
NA	TRBV3-1/TRBV3-2	TRBJ2-1	NA	TGTGCCAGCAGCCAACTCTCGTACAATGAGCAGTTCTTC	CASSQLSYNEQFF
NA	TRBV5-1	TRBJ2-1	once	TGCGCCAGCAGCTTGGGGGGCTACTACAATGAGCAGTTCTTC	CASSLGGYYNEQFF
TRBD1	TRBV15	TRBJ2-3	NA	TGTGCCACCTCAGGGGGTGGCACAGATACGCAGTATTTT	CATSGGGTDTQYF
NA	TRBV4-2	TRBJ2-3	once	TGTGCCAGCAGCCACGTTATGCGGCGGGATGCAGATACGCAGTATTTT	CASSHVMRRDADTQYF
NA	TRBV3-1/TRBV3-2	TRBJ2-7	NA	TGTGCCAGCAGCCAAAGGGGTCTGGACGAGCAGTACTTC	CASSQRGLDEQYF